This passage covers 2 T cell receptor beta chains from one sample sequenced in a study of CD8 T cells in Susac syndrome (dated 2019 in TCRdb). Receptor libraries were prepared by the immunoSEQ multiplex PCR assay. RNA was extracted with the RNeasy kit and roughly 0.5 to 1 ug was reverse transcribed using random hexamers. Through fastp at Q25 and MiXCR, TCRdb rebuilt clones from the public reads, retaining in-frame beta chains. Identical CDR3 protein sequences are pooled into one entry, listed with their most common genes and DNA. The sample has roughly 110,000 distinct CDR3 sequences on record, 94% of them singletons. Of the sample, 0.4% to 0.5% falls within the top ten clones. Sequencing used CD8+ T cells from PBMCs. All receptors derive from a human donor with Susac syndrome.

The V call is TRBV20-1, the J call TRBJ2-5; 7 positions match TRBD1. Germline CDR1 is DFQATT and CDR2 is SNEGSKA (reference sequence). The CDR3 spans 15 residues. Germline trimming cut 0 bases from V and 3 bases from J; bases unmatched to any gene: 7. The CDR3: CSARDMRQGKETQYF. In DNA form, the CDR3 reads TGCAGTGCTAGAGATATGAGACAGGGTAAAGAGACCCAGTACTTC.

J is TRBJ2-7 and V is TRBV3-1; D is ambiguous. CDR3 size: 15 residues. V was clipped by 0 bases and J by 2 bases, with 11 bases between them. Looked up from germline, CDR1 is LGHDT and CDR2 is YNNKEL (reference sequence). The CDR3, as DNA: TGTGCCAGCAGCCAAGAAGTCAGCATAACCTACGAGCAGTACTTC. Translation gives CASSQEVSITYEQYF.